The next 13 T cell receptor beta chains were all read from a single sample in a study of human T cells and chemical hapten exposure. Regarding time point: patch test 3, about 24 weeks after DPC sensitization. Described treatment: therapeutic diphenylcyclopropenone sensitization with weekly scalp DPC. TCRdb recomputed calls from the RACE reads with MiXCR, one row per CDR3 protein. Of tens of thousands of distinct CDR3 sequences detected, 9.5% to 13% appear once; the ten largest clones hold 1% to 1.2%. The material sequenced was whole blood, taken in connection with sensitization to the hapten diphenylcyclopropenone (DPC). These receptor sequences come from a woman younger than 45 with alopecia areata. Some clones in this sample may be carry-over from other donors' samples.

This clonotype was picked up many times. J is TRBJ2-1 and V is TRBV20-1; D call uncertain. Germline V gives CDR1 DFQATT, CDR2 SNEGSKA (reference sequence). The CDR3 extends over 14 amino acids. V was clipped by 3 bases and J by 0 bases, with 9 bases between them. CDR3 DNA: TGCAGTGCTAGCGGCAGTGCCTCCTACAATGAGCAGTTCTTC. Its protein product is CSASGSASYNEQFF.

This clonotype appeared many times. The chain combines TRBV29-1 with TRBJ1-1, with 9 bases lining up with TRBD1. The CDR3 is 13 residues long. Germline-derived CDR1 and CDR2 are SQVTM and ANQGSEA. V was pared by 4 bases and J by 7 bases, with 7 bases of the junction left unmatched. The CDR3 DNA reads TGCAGCGTTGGCGAAGGACAGGGGCTTGAAGCTTTCTTT. This translates into CSVGEGQGLEAFF.

The rearrangement links TRBV2 to TRBJ1-1; D gene ambiguous. CDR3 length: 10 residues. The V end lost 6 bases, the J end lost 6 bases, and 5 bases lay between the germline ends. The germline V gene has CDR1 SNHLY and CDR2 FYNNEI. The CDR3: CASRSPEAFF. The DNA of the CDR3 is TGTGCCAGCAGGAGTCCTGAAGCTTTCTTT.

This clonotype was recorded a few times. This chain links TRBV20-1 with TRBJ2-1; tentative D call: TRBD1 (5 bases). The length of the CDR3 is 13 residues. Germline CDR1 DFQATT, CDR2 SNEGSKA (reference sequence). The ends were cut back, 0 bases at V and 5 bases at J, with 8 bases in the middle. CDR3 coding DNA: TGCAGTGCTAGAGATGACAGAAACAATGAGCAGTTCTTC. Translating gives CSARDDRNNEQFF.

The rearrangement joins TRBV9 to TRBJ2-1; tentative D call: TRBD2 (5 bases). The germline V gene has CDR1 SGDLS and CDR2 YYNGEE. This CDR3 is built from 15 residues. Trimming left V 0 bases short and J 1 base short, with 8 bases between. In nucleotides, the CDR3 is TGTGCCAGCAGCGTAGTCGGAGGATCCTACAATGAGCAGTTCTTC. It codes for CASSVVGGSYNEQFF.

This clonotype was seen repeatedly, ten times or more. The rearrangement joins TRBV28 to TRBJ1-1; D remains ambiguous. Germline loops: CDR1 MDHEN, CDR2 SYDVKM. The CDR3 runs 15 residues. V was shortened by 4 bases and J by 3 bases, with 15 bases between the two germline ends. CDR3 sequence: CASSYVAAFYTEAFF. The CDR3 DNA reads TGTGCCAGCAGTTACGTCGCGGCTTTTTACACTGAAGCTTTCTTT.

The chain carries TRBV9 and TRBJ2-1; 7 positions match TRBD2. V lost 2 bases to trimming and J lost 9 bases; unmatched junction nucleotides: 8. The CDR3 has 14 amino acids. Germline CDR1 SGDLS, CDR2 YYNGEE. The CDR3 protein is CASSVQTGGLEQFF. CDR3 in DNA: TGTGCCAGCAGCGTTCAGACGGGGGGTCTTGAGCAGTTCTTC. The full variable domain, completed using reference TRBV9 and TRBJ2-1, is DSGVTQTPKHLITATGQRVTLRCSPRSGDLSVYWYQQSLDQGLQFLIQYYNGEERAKGNILERFSAQQFPDLHSELNLSSLELGDSALYFCASSVQTGGLEQFFGPGTRLTVL.

This clonotype was recorded many times. V usage is TRBV21-1 and J usage is TRBJ2-7. TRBV21-1 is tagged as a pseudogene. This CDR3 has 11 residues. The CDR3 coding sequence is TGTGCCAGCAGCCAAACGTACGAGCAGTACGTC. It is translated as CASSQTYEQYV.

In this sample, this clonotype turned up many times. The V gene is TRBV3-1, the J gene TRBJ1-2; TRBD1 is a possible D gene (6 bases). The CDR3 loop spans 12 amino acids. Germline assignment: CDR1 LGHDT and CDR2 YNNKEL (reference sequence). V was clipped by 4 bases and J by 5 bases, with 8 bases between them. CDR3 in amino acids: CASSRQGYGYTF. In nucleotides, the CDR3 is TGTGCCAGCAGCCGCCAGGGGTATGGCTACACCTTC.

V is TRBV7-2 and J is TRBJ2-5; D gene uncertain. Per the germline V gene, CDR1 is SGHTA and CDR2 is FQGNSA. The V and J ends lost 0 bases and 7 bases respectively, with 6 bases between them. The CDR3 is made up of 12 amino acids. DNA of the CDR3: TGTGCCAGCAGCTTAGCGGTGGGGACCCAGTACTTC. Its protein is CASSLAVGTQYF.

This clonotype was recorded at least ten times. This chain joins TRBV5-1 and TRBJ2-3, with 12 positions matching TRBD2. V dropped 3 bases and J dropped 4; count of bases not matched to a gene: 3. CDR3 length: 15 residues. Looked up from germline, CDR1 is SGHRS and CDR2 is YFSETQ. This CDR3 is CASSSSGRVADTQYF. DNA for the CDR3: TGCGCCAGCAGCTCTAGCGGGAGGGTGGCAGATACGCAGTATTTT.

This clonotype was seen many times. The J gene is TRBJ2-1, the V gene TRBV24-1, with TRBD2 identical over 10 bases. CDR3 length equals 17 residues. Germline V gene data show CDR1 as KGHDR and CDR2 as SFDVKD. The J segment lost 4 bases and the V segment lost 6 bases, leaving 11 bases of the junction unmatched. The CDR3 nucleotides are TGTGCCACCAGTCCGGGGACTAGCGACTTGAATTACAATGAGCAGTTCTTC. Translation gives CATSPGTSDLNYNEQFF.

The sample holds many counts of this clonotype. The gene calls are TRBV29-1 and TRBJ1-2; no clear D gene. The germline V and J ends were trimmed by 4 bases and 6 bases, with 12 bases remaining between them. The CDR3 has 12 amino acids. Germline lookup yields CDR1 SQVTM and CDR2 ANQGSEA. The CDR3 DNA reads TGCAGCGTTGGGGGAGGGCCCCATGGCTACACCTTC. This translates into CSVGGGPHGYTF.